What follows describes a single T cell receptor beta chain. Its matching antigen is unknown. These data come from a study of shared clonotypes between healthy human individuals. Overall study results and limits: A handful of donors showed sharing of around 5% of naive CD4 clonotypes. It was expected that sequencing depth would affect clonotype sharing among donors. Despite large depth, sorted-subset datasets appeared incompletely sequenced. Naive subsets tended to show greater estimated richness than memory subsets.

The table came from immunoSEQ multiplex PCR; TCRdb's copy has only in-frame clones and leaves some out. The table lists some 1.5 million clones, 98% of them singletons. The germline CDR1 and CDR2 sequences are SGHRS and YFSETQ. The CDR3 loop spans 15 amino acids. Trimming shortened V by 0 bases and J by 3 bases, and 10 bases separated the two germline ends. The chain carries TRBV5-1 and TRBJ1-5; D uncertain. Sequencing was carried out using naive CD4+ T cells sorted from blood. Subset: CD45RA+ positively selected. The source is a man aged 25 to 40 in good health. The DNA for the CDR3 is TGCGCCAGCAGCTTGGCCCCGGAGAACAATCAGCCCCAGCATTTT. Translating gives CASSLAPENNQPQHF.